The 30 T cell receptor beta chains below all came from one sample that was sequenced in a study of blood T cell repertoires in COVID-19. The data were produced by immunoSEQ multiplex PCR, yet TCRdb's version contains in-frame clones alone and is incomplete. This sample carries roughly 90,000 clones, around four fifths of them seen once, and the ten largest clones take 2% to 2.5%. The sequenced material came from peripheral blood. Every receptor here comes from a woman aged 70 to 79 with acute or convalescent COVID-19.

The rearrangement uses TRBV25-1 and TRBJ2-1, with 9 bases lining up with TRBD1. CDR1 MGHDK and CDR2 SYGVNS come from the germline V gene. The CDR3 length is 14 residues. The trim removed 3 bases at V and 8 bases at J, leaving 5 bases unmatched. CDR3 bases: TGTGCCAGCAGTGACCGGGACAGGGTCTATGAGCAGTTCTTC. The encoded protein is CASSDRDRVYEQFF. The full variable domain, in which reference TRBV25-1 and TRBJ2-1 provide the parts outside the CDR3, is EADIYQTPRYLVIGTGKKITLECSQTMGHDKMYWYQQDPGMELHLIHYSYGVNSTEKGDLSSESTVSRIRTEHFPLTLESARPSHTSQYLCASSDRDRVYEQFFGPGTRLTVL.

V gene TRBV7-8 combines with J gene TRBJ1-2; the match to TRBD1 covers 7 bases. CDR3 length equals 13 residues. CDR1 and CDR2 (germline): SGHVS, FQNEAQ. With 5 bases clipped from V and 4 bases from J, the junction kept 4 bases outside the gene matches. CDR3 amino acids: CASSRQGLYGYTF. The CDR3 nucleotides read TGTGCCAGCAGCCGACAGGGCCTCTATGGCTACACCTTC.

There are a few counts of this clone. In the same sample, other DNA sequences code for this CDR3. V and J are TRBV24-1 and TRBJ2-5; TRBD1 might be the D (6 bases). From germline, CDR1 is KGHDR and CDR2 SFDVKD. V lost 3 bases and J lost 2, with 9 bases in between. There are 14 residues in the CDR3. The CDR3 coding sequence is TGTGCCACCAGTGATCGGACAGAACAAGAGACCCAGTACTTC. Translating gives CATSDRTEQETQYF.

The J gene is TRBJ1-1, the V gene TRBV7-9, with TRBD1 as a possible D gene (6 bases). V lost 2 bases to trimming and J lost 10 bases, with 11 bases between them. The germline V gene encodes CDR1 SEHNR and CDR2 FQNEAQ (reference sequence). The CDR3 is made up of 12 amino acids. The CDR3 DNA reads TGTGCCAGCAGCTTAACAGGGAGTGTAGCTTTCTTT. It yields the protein CASSLTGSVAFF.

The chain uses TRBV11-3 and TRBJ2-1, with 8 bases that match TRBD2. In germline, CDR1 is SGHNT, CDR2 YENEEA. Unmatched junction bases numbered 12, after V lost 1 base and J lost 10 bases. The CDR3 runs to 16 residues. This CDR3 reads CASSLGRGGLSWEQFF. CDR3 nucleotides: TGTGCCAGCAGCTTAGGTCGGGGGGGCCTTTCTTGGGAGCAGTTCTTC.

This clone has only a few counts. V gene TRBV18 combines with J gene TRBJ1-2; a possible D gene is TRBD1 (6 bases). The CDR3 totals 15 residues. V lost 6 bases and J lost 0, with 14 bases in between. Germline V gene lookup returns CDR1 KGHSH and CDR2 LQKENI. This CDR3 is CASSQQGLPNYGYTF. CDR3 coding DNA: TGTGCCAGCTCGCAACAGGGCCTGCCTAACTATGGCTACACCTTC.

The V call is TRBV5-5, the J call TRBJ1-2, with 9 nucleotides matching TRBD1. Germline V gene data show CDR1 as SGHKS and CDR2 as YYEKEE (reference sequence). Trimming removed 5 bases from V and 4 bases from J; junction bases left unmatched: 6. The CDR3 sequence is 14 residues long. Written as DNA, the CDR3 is TGTGCCAGCAGTCTCGGGACAGGGTTCTATGGCTACACCTTC. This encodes CASSLGTGFYGYTF. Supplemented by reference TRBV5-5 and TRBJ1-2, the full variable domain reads DAGVTQSPTHLIKTRGQQVTLRCSPISGHKSVSWYQQVLGQGPQFIFQYYEKEERGRGNFPDRFSARQFPNYSSELNVNALLLGDSALYLCASSLGTGFYGYTFGSGTRLTVV.

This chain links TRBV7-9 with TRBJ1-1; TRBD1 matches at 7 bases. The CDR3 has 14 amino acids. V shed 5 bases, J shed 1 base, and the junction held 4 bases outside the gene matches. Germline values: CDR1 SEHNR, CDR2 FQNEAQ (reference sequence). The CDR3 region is CASSPNRGNTEAFF. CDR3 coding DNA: TGTGCCAGCAGCCCAAACAGGGGGAACACTGAAGCTTTCTTT.

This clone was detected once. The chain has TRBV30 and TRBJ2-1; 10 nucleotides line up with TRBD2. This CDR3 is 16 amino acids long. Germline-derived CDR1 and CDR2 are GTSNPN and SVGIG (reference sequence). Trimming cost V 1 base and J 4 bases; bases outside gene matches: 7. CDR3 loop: CAWSAYLAGVYNEQFF. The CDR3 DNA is TGTGCCTGGAGTGCGTACCTAGCGGGAGTTTACAATGAGCAGTTCTTC.

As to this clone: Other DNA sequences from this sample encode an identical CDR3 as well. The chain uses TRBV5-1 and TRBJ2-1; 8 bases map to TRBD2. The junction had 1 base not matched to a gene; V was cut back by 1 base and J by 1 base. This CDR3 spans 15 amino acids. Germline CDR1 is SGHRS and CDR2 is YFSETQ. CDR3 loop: CASSLSGGSYNEQFF. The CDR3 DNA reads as TGCGCCAGCAGCTTGAGCGGGGGTTCCTACAATGAGCAGTTCTTC.

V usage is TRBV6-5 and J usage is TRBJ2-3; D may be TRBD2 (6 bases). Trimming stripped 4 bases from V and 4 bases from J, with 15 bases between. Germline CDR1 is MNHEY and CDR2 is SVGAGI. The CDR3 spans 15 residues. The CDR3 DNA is TGTGCCAGCAGTTCCCCGCAAGGCGGGGCAGATACGCAGTATTTT. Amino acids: CASSSPQGGADTQYF.

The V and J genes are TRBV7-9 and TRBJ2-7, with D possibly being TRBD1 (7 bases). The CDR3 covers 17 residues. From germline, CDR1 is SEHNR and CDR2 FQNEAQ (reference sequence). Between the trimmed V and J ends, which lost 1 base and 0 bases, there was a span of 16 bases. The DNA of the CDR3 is TGTGCCAGCAGCTTAGGGACCCAGGGGGGATACTCCTACGAGCAGTACTTC. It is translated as CASSLGTQGGYSYEQYF.

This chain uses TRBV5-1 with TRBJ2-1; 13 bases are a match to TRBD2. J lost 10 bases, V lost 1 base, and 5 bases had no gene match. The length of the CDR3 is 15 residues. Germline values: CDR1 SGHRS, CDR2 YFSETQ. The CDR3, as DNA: TGCGCCAGCAGCTTGACTAGCGGGGGGGAAAGGGAGCAGTTCTTC. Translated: CASSLTSGGEREQFF. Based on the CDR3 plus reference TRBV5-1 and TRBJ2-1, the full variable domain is KAGVTQTPRYLIKTRGQQVTLSCSPISGHRSVSWYQQTPGQGLQFLFEYFSETQRNKGNFPGRFSGRQFSNSRSEMNVSTLELGDSALYLCASSLTSGGEREQFFGPGTRLTVL.

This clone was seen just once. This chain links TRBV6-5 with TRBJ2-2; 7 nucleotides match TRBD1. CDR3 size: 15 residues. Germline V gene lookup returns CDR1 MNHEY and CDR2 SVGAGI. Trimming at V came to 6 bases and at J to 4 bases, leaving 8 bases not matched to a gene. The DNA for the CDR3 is TGTGCCAGCAGAGGGGGCTTAACCCGCACCGGGGAGCTGTTTTTT. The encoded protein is CASRGGLTRTGELFF.

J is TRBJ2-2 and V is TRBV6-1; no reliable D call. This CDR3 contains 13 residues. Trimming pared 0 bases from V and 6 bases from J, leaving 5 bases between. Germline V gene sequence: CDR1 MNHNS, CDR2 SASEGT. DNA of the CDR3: TGTGCCAGCAGTGAAGCGCGTGCCGGGGAGCTGTTTTTT. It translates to CASSEARAGELFF.

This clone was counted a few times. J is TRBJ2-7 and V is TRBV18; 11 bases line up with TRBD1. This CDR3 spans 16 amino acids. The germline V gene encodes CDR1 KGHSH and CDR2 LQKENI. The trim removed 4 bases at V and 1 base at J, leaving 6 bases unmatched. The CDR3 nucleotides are TGTGCCAGCTCACGCGGACAGGGGGCCAGTTCCTACGAGCAGTACTTC. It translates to CASSRGQGASSYEQYF.

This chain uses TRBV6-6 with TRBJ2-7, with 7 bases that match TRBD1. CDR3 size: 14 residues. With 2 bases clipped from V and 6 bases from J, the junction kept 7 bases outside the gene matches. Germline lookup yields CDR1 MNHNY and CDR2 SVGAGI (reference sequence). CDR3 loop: CASSYPDRVREQYF. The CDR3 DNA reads TGTGCCAGCAGTTACCCTGACAGGGTACGCGAGCAGTACTTC.

CDR3 residues: CASSPTSSGFNYGYTF. The CDR3 DNA reads as TGCGCCAGCAGCCCAACCAGCTCAGGTTTCAACTATGGCTACACCTTC. J is TRBJ1-2 and V is TRBV5-1; D is uncertain. The V end lost 4 bases, the J end lost 2 bases, and 18 bases lay between the germline ends. The CDR3 sequence is 16 residues long. Germline assignment: CDR1 SGHRS and CDR2 YFSETQ.

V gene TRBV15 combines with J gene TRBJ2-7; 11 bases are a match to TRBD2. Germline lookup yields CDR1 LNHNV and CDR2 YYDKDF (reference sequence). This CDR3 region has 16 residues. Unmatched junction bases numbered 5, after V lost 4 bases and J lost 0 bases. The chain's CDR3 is CATSTTSGDTSYEQYF. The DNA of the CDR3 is TGTGCCACCAGCACGACTAGCGGGGACACCTCCTACGAGCAGTACTTC.

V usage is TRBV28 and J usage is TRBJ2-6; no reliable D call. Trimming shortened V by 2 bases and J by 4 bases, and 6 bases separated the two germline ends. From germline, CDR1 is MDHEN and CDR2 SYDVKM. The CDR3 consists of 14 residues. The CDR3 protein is CASSLGGGANVLTF. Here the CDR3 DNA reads TGTGCCAGCAGTTTAGGTGGCGGGGCCAACGTCCTGACTTTC.

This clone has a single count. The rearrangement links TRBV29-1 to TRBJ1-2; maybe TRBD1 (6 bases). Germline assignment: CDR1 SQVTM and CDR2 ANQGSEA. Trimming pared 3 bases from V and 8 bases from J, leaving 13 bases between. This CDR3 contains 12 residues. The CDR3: CSVEDSRGGYTF. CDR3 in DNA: TGCAGCGTTGAGGACAGCCGAGGGGGCTACACCTTC.

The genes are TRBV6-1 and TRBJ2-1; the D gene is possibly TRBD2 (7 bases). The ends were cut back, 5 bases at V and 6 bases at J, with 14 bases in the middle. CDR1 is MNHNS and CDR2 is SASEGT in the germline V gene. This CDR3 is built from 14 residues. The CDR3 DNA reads TGTGCCAGCAGTTCCATTGCGGGGGCCAATGAGCAGTTCTTC. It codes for CASSSIAGANEQFF.

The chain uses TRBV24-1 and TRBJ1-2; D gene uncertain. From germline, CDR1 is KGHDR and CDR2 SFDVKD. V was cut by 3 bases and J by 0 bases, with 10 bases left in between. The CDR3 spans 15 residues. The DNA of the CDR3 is TGTGCCACCAGTGATAAGCGGGATACTAACTATGGCTACACCTTC. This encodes CATSDKRDTNYGYTF.

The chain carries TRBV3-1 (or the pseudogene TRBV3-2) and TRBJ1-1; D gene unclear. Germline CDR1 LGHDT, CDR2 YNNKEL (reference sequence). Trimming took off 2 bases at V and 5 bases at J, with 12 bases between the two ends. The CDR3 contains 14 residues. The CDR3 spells CASSQSHSRTEAFF. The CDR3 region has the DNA TGTGCCAGCAGCCAATCTCACAGTCGTACTGAAGCTTTCTTT.

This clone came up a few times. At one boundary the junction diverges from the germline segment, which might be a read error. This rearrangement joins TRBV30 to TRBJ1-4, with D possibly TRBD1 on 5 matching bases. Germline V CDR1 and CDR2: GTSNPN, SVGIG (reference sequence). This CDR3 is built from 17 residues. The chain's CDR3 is CAWSVARVSGTSEKLFF. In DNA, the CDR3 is TGTGCCTGGAGTGTAGCCCGGGTGTCTGGGACTAGTGAAAAACTGTTTTTT.

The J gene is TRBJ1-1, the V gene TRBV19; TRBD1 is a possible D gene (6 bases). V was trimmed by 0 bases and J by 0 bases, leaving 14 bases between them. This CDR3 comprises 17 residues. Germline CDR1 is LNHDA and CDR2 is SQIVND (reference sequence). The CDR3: CASSIDRGRTVNTEAFF. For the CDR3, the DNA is TGTGCCAGTAGTATAGACAGGGGTAGGACGGTGAACACTGAAGCTTTCTTT.

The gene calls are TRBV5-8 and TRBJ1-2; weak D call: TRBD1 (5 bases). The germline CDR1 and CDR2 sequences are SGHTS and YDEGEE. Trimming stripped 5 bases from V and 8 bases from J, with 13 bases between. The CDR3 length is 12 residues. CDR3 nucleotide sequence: TGTGCCAGCAGGGGGGGGGTGCGAGGCTACACCTTC. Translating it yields CASRGGVRGYTF.

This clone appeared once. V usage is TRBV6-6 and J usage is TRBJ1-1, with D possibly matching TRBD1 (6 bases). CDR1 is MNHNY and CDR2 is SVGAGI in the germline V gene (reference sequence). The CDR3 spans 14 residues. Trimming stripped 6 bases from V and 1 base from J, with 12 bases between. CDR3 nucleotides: TGTGCCAGCAGACAGGACAGTACGAACACTGAAGCTTTCTTT. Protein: CASRQDSTNTEAFF.

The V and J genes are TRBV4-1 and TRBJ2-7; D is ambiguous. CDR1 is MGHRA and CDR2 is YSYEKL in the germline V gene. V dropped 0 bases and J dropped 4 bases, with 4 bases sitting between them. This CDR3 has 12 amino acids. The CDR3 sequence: CASSQDSYEQYF. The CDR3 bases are TGCGCCAGCAGCCAAGATTCTTACGAGCAGTACTTC.

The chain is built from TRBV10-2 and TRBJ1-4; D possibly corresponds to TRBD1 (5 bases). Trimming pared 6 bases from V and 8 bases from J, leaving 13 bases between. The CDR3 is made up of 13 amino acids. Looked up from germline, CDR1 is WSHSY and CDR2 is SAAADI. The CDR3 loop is CASRVTGGEKLFF. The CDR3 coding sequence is TGCGCCAGCAGAGTTACAGGCGGCGAAAAACTGTTTTTT.